The 17 T cell receptor beta chains presented below share a single source sample, sequenced in a study of monozygotic twins with inflammatory bowel disease. TCRdb reanalyzed the 5' RACE reads, giving one entry per CDR3 protein sequence and no DNA. The clone table shows about 210,000 distinct CDR3 sequences, with the ten largest holding 1.5% to 2%. The sequencing sample was made of blood. The receptors derive from a human donor with ulcerative colitis or Crohn's disease, or a healthy co-twin of an affected twin (not recorded which).

The chain uses TRBV5-1 and TRBJ1-4; TCRdb returns TRBD1, unconfirmable since there is no DNA. Germline V gene sequence: CDR1 SGHRS, CDR2 YFSETQ. CDR3 size: 15 residues. CDR3 residues: CASSSQGGTNEKLFF.

CDR3 protein: CASSAGQEGSRPQHF. The genes are TRBV7-2 and TRBJ1-5; absent DNA, TCRdb's TRBD1 call cannot be checked. Germline-derived CDR1 and CDR2 are SGHTA and FQGNSA. There are 15 residues in the CDR3.

The chain has TRBV7-9 and TRBJ1-2. Germline V gives CDR1 SEHNR, CDR2 FQNEAQ (reference sequence). The CDR3 runs 13 residues. This chain's CDR3 is CASSLPTPYGYTF.

The chain employs TRBV5-6 and TRBJ2-7. This CDR3 comprises 14 residues. Germline CDR1 SGHDT, CDR2 YYEEEE. This chain's CDR3 is CASSLAAWGYEQYF.

The V gene is TRBV15, the J gene TRBJ1-1; the D call from TCRdb, TRBD1, cannot be confirmed without DNA. This CDR3 has 16 amino acids. CDR1 is LNHNV, CDR2 YYDKDF, per germline (reference sequence). CDR3 protein: CATSTSEGGPNTEAFF.

V is TRBV18 and J is TRBJ1-2. The CDR3 consists of 15 residues. Germline V gives CDR1 KGHSH, CDR2 LQKENI. The CDR3: CASSPPELTPYGYTF.

The chain carries TRBV6-5 and TRBJ2-5; TCRdb indicates TRBD1, and absent DNA this call remains unverified. Germline CDR1 and CDR2: MNHEY and SVGAGI. The CDR3 covers 16 residues. This CDR3 is CASSYSTGGSKETQYF.

This rearrangement joins TRBV5-1 to TRBJ2-5; without DNA, the TCRdb call of TRBD2 cannot be checked. Germline V CDR1 and CDR2: SGHRS, YFSETQ. This CDR3 has 13 residues. The CDR3 protein is CASSSGRDETQYF. Together with reference TRBV5-1 and TRBJ2-5, the CDR3 gives the full variable domain: KAGVTQTPRYLIKTRGQQVTLSCSPISGHRSVSWYQQTPGQGLQFLFEYFSETQRNKGNFPGRFSGRQFSNSRSEMNVSTLELGDSALYLCASSSGRDETQYFGPGTRLLVL.

The V call is TRBV7-2, the J call TRBJ1-2; TCRdb selects TRBD1, and the lack of DNA leaves this call unchecked. Germline V gene lookup returns CDR1 SGHTA and CDR2 FQGNSA. This CDR3 is 14 amino acids long. The CDR3: CASSQGVVYYGYTF.

V and J are TRBV12-3 or TRBV12-4 and TRBJ2-5. This CDR3 is 12 amino acids long. The CDR3 reads CASSFSEGTQYF.

This rearrangement joins TRBV4-2 to TRBJ2-3; TCRdb selects TRBD1, and the lack of DNA leaves this call unchecked. The CDR3 contains 13 residues. CDR1 is LGHNA, CDR2 YNFKEQ, per germline. The CDR3 is CASSQVGGDTQYF.

This sequence joins TRBV7-3 and TRBJ2-3; TCRdb picks TRBD1, but there is no DNA to check that call. Germline V gene data show CDR1 as SGHTA and CDR2 as FQGTGA. The CDR3 runs to 13 residues. This chain's CDR3 is CASSSRDTDTQYF.

V and J are TRBV29-1 and TRBJ1-1. Germline V gene sequence: CDR1 SQVTM, CDR2 ANQGSEA. The CDR3 contains 11 residues. CDR3 region: CSVERNTEAFF.

The genes are TRBV5-1 and TRBJ2-2. The germline gives CDR1 SGHRS, CDR2 YFSETQ. CDR3 length equals 15 residues. The CDR3 here is CASSGSSGTTGELFF.

The chain uses TRBV20-1 and TRBJ2-1. CDR3 length: 12 residues. Germline CDR1 and CDR2: DFQATT and SNEGSKA (reference sequence). The CDR3 region is CSARNSYNEQFF.

The chain couples TRBV7-2 to TRBJ2-3; without DNA, the TCRdb call of TRBD2 cannot be checked. The CDR3 contains 17 residues. Germline assignment: CDR1 SGHTA and CDR2 FQGNSA. CDR3 residues: CASSGTPPQRGRDTQYF.

This chain links TRBV7-6 with TRBJ2-5; as DNA is missing, the TRBD1 call by TCRdb cannot be tested. This CDR3 has 15 amino acids. From germline, CDR1 is SGHVS and CDR2 FNYEAQ. The CDR3 spells CASSFRQGGRETQYF. The complete variable domain, with remaining parts taken from reference TRBV7-6 and TRBJ2-5, reads GAGVSQSPRYKVTKRGQDVALRCDPISGHVSLYWYRQALGQGPEFLTYFNYEAQQDKSGLPNDRFSAERPEGSISTLTIQRTEQRDSAMYRCASSFRQGGRETQYFGPGTRLLVL.